The next 32 T cell receptor beta chains were all read from a single sample in a study of T cells in Graves' hyperthyroidism and ophthalmopathy. Amplified TCR beta CDR3 regions derived from RNA transcripts. Initially, a first-round RT-PCR of the TCR CDR3 employed the HTBI primer set. TCRdb fed the multiplex PCR reads into MiXCR, producing one record per CDR3 protein. The repertoire includes about 360,000 distinct CDR3 sequences, under 20% of them detected once, and about 3.7% sits in the top ten. Sequenced material: blood. The receptors shown here come from a woman under 30 with Graves' hyperthyroidism.

This clonotype was seen ten or more times. The genes are TRBV6-5 and TRBJ2-4, with D possibly TRBD2 on 6 matching bases. CDR1 is MNHEY, CDR2 SVGAGI, per germline. Trimming left V 2 bases short and J 1 base short, with 18 bases between. The CDR3 totals 18 residues. CDR3 DNA: TGTGCCAGCAGTTACGATAAGAGGAGGGCGAGGGCCAAAAACATTCAGTACTTC. This encodes CASSYDKRRARAKNIQYF.

This clonotype was detected many times. The chain carries TRBV7-2 and TRBJ1-1; D is uncertain. Germline assignment: CDR1 SGHTA and CDR2 FQGNSA. This CDR3 contains 13 residues. Deletions cut 3 bases from V and 10 bases from J, with 15 bases between. CDR3: CASSFSNFNVAFF. CDR3 coding DNA: TGTGCCAGCAGCTTTAGTAACTTTAACGTAGCTTTCTTT.

This clonotype was seen ten or more times. The V gene is TRBV25-1, the J gene TRBJ2-5, with D maybe TRBD1 (6 bases). CDR3 length equals 12 residues. Germline V CDR1 and CDR2: MGHDK, SYGVNS. V gave up 7 bases and J gave up 0 bases, with 6 bases separating them. The CDR3 sequence: CASTGDQETQYF. The CDR3 bases are TGTGCCAGCACAGGGGACCAAGAGACCCAGTACTTC.

This clonotype was counted ten times or more. The chain recombines TRBV28 with TRBJ2-7; tentatively, D is TRBD2 (6 bases). The CDR3 has 12 amino acids. Per germline, CDR1 MDHEN and CDR2 SYDVKM. V was trimmed by 6 bases and J by 6 bases, leaving 12 bases between them. CDR3 protein: CASSLRRGEQYF. The CDR3 nucleotides read TGTGCCAGCAGCCTTAGGAGGGGCGAGCAGTACTTC.

This clonotype was seen at least ten times. Given a much more abundant clone one base away, this may be a read error. The CDR3 loop reads CASSSQPLQTSEEQYF. The CDR3 nucleotides are TGTGCCAGCAGTTCCCAACCCCTACAGACTTCAGAAGAGCAGTACTTC. The chain employs TRBV12-3 or TRBV12-4 and TRBJ2-7; D not certain. V lost 4 bases and J 7 bases, leaving 23 bases between the germline ends. The CDR3 is 16 residues long.

This clonotype was picked up many times. The chain employs TRBV2 and TRBJ2-7; no firm D call. Deletions cut 6 bases from V and 2 bases from J, with 8 bases between. This CDR3 is 12 amino acids long. Germline V CDR1 and CDR2: SNHLY, FYNNEI. The CDR3 nucleotides read TGTGCCAGCAGACTCCCCCCCTACGAGCAGTACTTC. Translating gives CASRLPPYEQYF.

This clonotype showed up many times. The rearrangement uses TRBV15 and TRBJ1-1, with D unclear. This CDR3 contains 16 residues. V gave up 1 base and J gave up 0 bases, with 12 bases separating them. Germline V gives CDR1 LNHNV, CDR2 YYDKDF (reference sequence). Here the CDR3 DNA reads TGTGCCACCAGCAGAGGCGGAGGGCTAATGAACACTGAAGCTTTCTTT. Translating it yields CATSRGGGLMNTEAFF.

The rearrangement uses TRBV7-2 and TRBJ1-3; D unresolved. Between the trimmed V and J ends, which lost 4 bases and 4 bases, there was a span of 8 bases. Germline CDR1 is SGHTA and CDR2 is FQGNSA. The CDR3 runs 13 residues. CDR3 amino acids: CASSSTNGNTIYF. DNA for the CDR3: TGTGCCAGCAGCTCGACGAACGGAAACACCATATATTTT.

This clonotype has at least ten counts. This chain uses TRBV11-2 with TRBJ2-2; D unclear. Germline lookup yields CDR1 SGHAT and CDR2 FQNNGV. The CDR3 is 14 amino acids. V was trimmed by 5 bases and J by 8 bases, leaving 15 bases between them. Here the CDR3 DNA reads TGTGCCAGCAGCCCCGTTCCAGCGTTAGGGGAGCTGTTTTTT. This encodes CASSPVPALGELFF.

The chain carries TRBV6-5 and TRBJ2-7, with 9 bases aligning to TRBD1. Per germline, CDR1 MNHEY and CDR2 SVGAGI. Losses at the gene ends were 0 bases for V and 2 bases for J; bases not matched to a gene: 5. This CDR3 comprises 16 residues. CDR3 bases: TGTGCCAGCAGTTACTCGAGGGACAGGGAAACCTACGAGCAGTACTTC. Amino acids: CASSYSRDRETYEQYF.

This clonotype occurred many times. The rearrangement links TRBV11-2 to TRBJ2-5; tentative D call: TRBD2 (5 bases). Germline CDR1 SGHAT, CDR2 FQNNGV. Trimming shortened V by 7 bases and J by 3 bases, and 12 bases separated the two germline ends. This CDR3 is built from 13 residues. DNA of the CDR3: TGTGCCAGCACCCCCGGGGATGAAGAGACCCAGTACTTC. This gives the protein CASTPGDEETQYF.

A word on this clonotype: The CDR3 ends on some other residue instead of the conserved phenylalanine or tryptophan, so this is likely a read error. This chain connects TRBV12-3 or TRBV12-4 to TRBJ1-5; TRBD1 aligns across 7 bases. The CDR3 is 17 residues long. J lost 5 bases, V lost 1 base, and 11 bases had no gene match. CDR3 amino acids: CASSLGFSRDRDQPQHL. Here the CDR3 DNA reads TGTGCCAGCAGTTTAGGGTTCTCCCGGGACAGAGATCAGCCCCAGCATTTG.

This clonotype has more than one count but fewer than ten. This chain connects TRBV3-1 to TRBJ2-5; no definite D call. Between the trimmed V and J ends, which lost 4 bases and 4 bases, there was a span of 7 bases. The V gene's germline CDR1 is LGHDT and CDR2 YNNKEL (reference sequence). This CDR3 has 12 residues. The CDR3 loop is CASSRKLETQYF. CDR3 bases: TGTGCCAGCAGCCGAAAGTTAGAGACCCAGTACTTC.

This clonotype has ten or more counts. This chain joins TRBV5-1 and TRBJ1-1, with D tentatively TRBD1 (6 bases). The V gene lost 3 bases and the J gene lost 6 bases, with 18 bases spanning the gap. Per germline, CDR1 SGHRS and CDR2 YFSETQ. The CDR3 extends over 15 amino acids. The DNA for the CDR3 is TGCGCCAGCAGCTCTAGGAAGGGGGATGAATCTGAAGCTTTCTTT. Its protein product is CASSSRKGDESEAFF.

The chain couples TRBV3-1 to TRBJ2-7; 7 bases are shared with TRBD1. The CDR3 consists of 15 residues. Trimming at V came to 0 bases and at J to 5 bases, leaving 7 bases not matched to a gene. Germline V gene sequence: CDR1 LGHDT, CDR2 YNNKEL (reference sequence). CDR3 sequence (DNA): TGTGCCAGCAGCCAAGATTTCAGGGGGAGCGACGAGCAGTACTTC. It translates to CASSQDFRGSDEQYF.

A few counts support this clonotype. The chain links TRBV28 to TRBJ2-5, with D uncertain. There are 13 residues in the CDR3. Per germline, CDR1 MDHEN and CDR2 SYDVKM. V dropped 6 bases and J dropped 6 bases, with 14 bases sitting between them. CDR3 in amino acids: CASRVGVGKTQYF. The CDR3 region has the DNA TGTGCCAGCAGAGTAGGAGTGGGGAAGACCCAGTACTTC.

The count of this clonotype is one. This sequence joins TRBV2 and TRBJ1-1; D is undetermined. Trimming shortened V by 3 bases and J by 5 bases, and 16 bases separated the two germline ends. CDR1 and CDR2 (germline): SNHLY, FYNNEI. The CDR3 runs to 15 residues. The CDR3 region is CASSEGQEVRTEAFF. CDR3 nucleotide sequence: TGTGCCAGCAGTGAGGGTCAGGAAGTCAGAACTGAAGCTTTCTTT.

This clonotype was detected ten times or more. V gene TRBV11-2 combines with J gene TRBJ1-1, with D uncertain. The V and J ends lost 1 base and 2 bases respectively, with 8 bases between them. Germline CDR1 and CDR2: SGHAT and FQNNGV. The CDR3 covers 14 residues. The CDR3, as DNA: TGTGCCAGCAGCTTAGCGTACCGTAACACTGAAGCTTTCTTT. Protein: CASSLAYRNTEAFF.

This clonotype was counted many times. The V and J genes are TRBV6-1 and TRBJ2-7; 10 positions match TRBD1. V lost 8 bases to trimming and J lost 1 base; unmatched junction nucleotides: 8. This CDR3 comprises 15 residues. Germline lookup yields CDR1 MNHNS and CDR2 SASEGT. CDR3 sequence: CASLSRTGGSYEQYF. In DNA, the CDR3 is TGTGCCAGCCTCTCTCGGACAGGGGGTTCCTACGAGCAGTACTTC.

The J gene is TRBJ2-5, the V gene TRBV12-3 or TRBV12-4; the D is unclear. V lost 4 bases, J lost 5 bases, and 17 bases lay in between. This CDR3 region has 15 residues. The CDR3 bases are TGTGCCAGCAGTTACCGATCAGGCCGGCTGGAGACCCAGTACTTC. This translates into CASSYRSGRLETQYF.

This clonotype was seen a few times. The chain combines TRBV4-1 with TRBJ2-7; 7 nucleotides line up with TRBD1. The CDR3 loop spans 15 amino acids. J was trimmed by 4 bases and V by 3 bases; bases with no gene match: 9. Per germline, CDR1 MGHRA and CDR2 YSYEKL. CDR3 coding DNA: TGCGCCAGCAGCCACGCCGACAGGGAGTTTTACGAGCAGTACTTC. Protein sequence: CASSHADREFYEQYF.

This clonotype appeared many times. The gene calls are TRBV6-1 and TRBJ2-5; maybe TRBD1 (6 bases). Per the germline V gene, CDR1 is MNHNS and CDR2 is SASEGT. Trimming took 7 bases from V and 1 from J, leaving 10 bases between them. This CDR3 has 13 residues. In DNA form, the CDR3 reads TGTGCCAGCATGAGGGGGTTCCAAGAGACCCAGTACTTC. It encodes CASMRGFQETQYF.

This clonotype has just one count. The chain carries TRBV15 and TRBJ2-6; D not resolved. V was trimmed by 0 bases and J by 0 bases, leaving 3 bases between them. The CDR3 runs 15 residues. Germline V CDR1 and CDR2: LNHNV, YYDKDF (reference sequence). DNA for the CDR3: TGTGCCACCAGCAGAGACGGCTCTGGGGCCAACGTCCTGACTTTC. It is translated as CATSRDGSGANVLTF.

The sample holds many counts of this clonotype. V and J are TRBV27 and TRBJ1-5; D is uncertain. Deletions cut 7 bases from V and 1 base from J, with 11 bases between. CDR1 is MNHEY, CDR2 SMNVEV, per germline (reference sequence). The CDR3 runs 14 residues. The CDR3 bases are TGTGCCAGCAAGTCCGGGGAAAGCAATCAGCCCCAGCATTTT. It is translated as CASKSGESNQPQHF.

This clonotype showed up many times. The chain uses TRBV10-3 and TRBJ2-7; D gene uncertain. V lost 3 bases to trimming and J lost 9 bases, with 12 bases between them. This CDR3 has 12 amino acids. Germline lookup yields CDR1 ENHRY and CDR2 SYGVKD. The CDR3 loop reads CAISDGPTLQYF. In DNA form, the CDR3 reads TGTGCCATCAGTGACGGGCCGACATTGCAGTACTTC.

This clonotype has more than one count but fewer than ten. The gene calls are TRBV4-1 and TRBJ2-5, with 8 bases aligning to TRBD2. Losses at the gene ends were 4 bases for V and 2 bases for J; bases not matched to a gene: 18. There are 19 residues in the CDR3. Germline CDR1 MGHRA, CDR2 YSYEKL. The CDR3 coding sequence is TGCGCCAGCAGCCGGATATTTACGTCGGCAGCGGGGGAGCAAGAGACCCAGTACTTC. Its protein product is CASSRIFTSAAGEQETQYF.

In regard to this clonotype: One end of the junction fails to match germline, which may point to a read error. The J gene is TRBJ1-1, the V gene TRBV6-1; a possible D gene is TRBD1 (5 bases). The V gene's germline CDR1 is MNHNS and CDR2 SASEGT. CDR3 length: 14 amino acids. The CDR3 is CAGSTTELNTEAFF. CDR3 in DNA: TGTGCCGGCAGTACGACAGAACTTAACACTGAAGCTTTCTTT.

This clonotype was seen at least ten times. This chain links TRBV7-9 with TRBJ2-5, with 10 bases fitting TRBD2. The junction had 9 bases not matched to a gene; V was cut back by 2 bases and J by 9 bases. The germline gives CDR1 SEHNR, CDR2 FQNEAQ (reference sequence). This CDR3 contains 15 residues. CDR3 sequence: CASSLLASGGRSQYF. The CDR3, as DNA: TGTGCCAGCAGCTTATTGGCTAGCGGGGGTCGGTCCCAGTACTTC. The entire variable domain, with the rest obtained from reference TRBV7-9 and TRBJ2-5, is as follows: DTGVSQNPRHKITKRGQNVTFRCDPISEHNRLYWYRQTLGQGPEFLTYFQNEAQLEKSRLLSDRFSAERPKGSFSTLEIQRTEQGDSAMYLCASSLLASGGRSQYFGPGTRLLVL.

The rearrangement uses TRBV28 and TRBJ2-5; D unresolved. Germline CDR1 and CDR2: MDHEN and SYDVKM. V was shortened by 3 bases and J by 5 bases, with 16 bases between the two germline ends. The CDR3 is made up of 15 amino acids. The CDR3 bases are TGTGCCAGCAGTTTCGTTGGGTCCCAAGCCGAGACCCAGTACTTC. Amino acids: CASSFVGSQAETQYF.

This clonotype was counted many times. This chain joins TRBV12-3 or TRBV12-4 and TRBJ1-1; D is possibly TRBD1 (5 bases). V was clipped by 7 bases and J by 2 bases, with 11 bases between them. The CDR3 extends over 13 amino acids. Written as DNA, the CDR3 is TGTGCCAGCACCTGGGGCGGAAACACTGAAGCTTTCTTT. Protein sequence: CASTWGGNTEAFF.

This clonotype was seen at least ten times. V gene TRBV6-1 combines with J gene TRBJ2-5; no reliable D call. Trimming took off 6 bases at V and 4 bases at J, with 12 bases between the two ends. Germline values: CDR1 MNHNS, CDR2 SASEGT. The CDR3 sequence is 13 residues long. The DNA for the CDR3 is TGTGCCAGCAGGGCGACTCTGGGAGAGACCCAGTACTTC. This gives the protein CASRATLGETQYF.

At least ten counts were recorded for this clonotype. The chain joins TRBV12-3 or TRBV12-4 to TRBJ2-7; possibly TRBD1 for D (5 bases). This CDR3 has 14 amino acids. Trimming took 3 bases from V and 5 from J, leaving 14 bases between them. CDR3 protein: CASSLGQPLDEQYF. DNA of the CDR3: TGTGCCAGCAGTTTGGGGCAGCCCCTCGACGAGCAGTACTTC.